These T cell receptor beta chains were read from a single sample in a study of post-analysis software for immune sequencing data. TCRdb reprocessed the PCR reads via MiXCR and lists one record per CDR3 protein. This sample yields some 190,000 distinct CDR3 sequences, of which 25% to 35% are seen a single time; 3% to 4% belongs to the top ten. Source material: blood. The receptors were sampled from a girl aged 2-17 years with multiple sclerosis. Both conserved end residues are part of each CDR3. The D gene is left open where the match is weak. Rows may omit the clone size; those that give it use once, few, many or a size class.

abundance	v_gene	d_gene	j_gene	CDR3nt	CDR3aa
.	TRBV15	.	TRBJ2-7	TGTGCCACCAGCAGAGCCCAACTAGCCGGGCTCTACGAGCAGTACTTC	CATSRAQLAGLYEQYF
.	TRBV28	.	TRBJ1-6	TGTGCCAGCGGTTTTTCCAGAGTTCGAGGGACACCCCTCCACTTT	CASGFSRVRGTPLHF
.	TRBV6-2/TRBV6-3	.	TRBJ1-2	TGTGCCAGCAGCAGACCCGGGAGCGGAGGCTACACCTTC	CASSRPGSGGYTF
once	TRBV4-1	TRBD1	TRBJ1-4	TGCGCCAGCAGCCACCCCCGGGACAGGCGGTTTTTT	CASSHPRDRRFF
many	TRBV29-1	TRBD1	TRBJ2-7	TGCAGCGTTTTCTTACAGGGGGGAGTGTACGAGCAGTACTTC	CSVFLQGGVYEQYF
.	TRBV20-1	.	TRBJ1-1	TGCAGTGCTAAGGTAGTTCAGGCGAGAATGAACACTGAAGCTTTCTTT	CSAKVVQARMNTEAFF
.	TRBV5-1	.	TRBJ2-6	TGCGCCAGCAGCCGCACAGGGTCGGAAGGGGCCAACGTCCTGACTTTC	CASSRTGSEGANVLTF
once	TRBV12-3/TRBV12-4	.	TRBJ2-7	TGTGCCGGCAGTTTAGGTGACTATGAGCAGTACTTC	CAGSLGDYEQYF
few	TRBV7-9	.	TRBJ1-1	TGTGCCAGCAGCTTAGCGTGGGGGGGGAACACTGAAGCTTTCTTT	CASSLAWGGNTEAFF
.	TRBV5-1	.	TRBJ1-2	TGCGCCAGCAGCAGTCCAGCAACAGGGAAGGGTTGGGGCTACACCTTC	CASSSPATGKGWGYTF
.	TRBV6-5	.	TRBJ1-2	TGTGCCAGCAGGAGACGGGGGTTGGTAGGCTACACCTTC	CASRRRGLVGYTF
few	TRBV7-2	TRBD1	TRBJ1-2	TGTGCCAACAGCTTAGTCGGGACAGGGCTCCTCTATGGCTACACCTTC	CANSLVGTGLLYGYTF
.	TRBV20-1	TRBD2	TRBJ2-3	TGCAGTGCGGGCTCGGGGGGAACTAGCACAGATACGCAGTATTTT	CSAGSGGTSTDTQYF
medium-sized	TRBV20-1	.	TRBJ2-3	TGCAGTGCATACACTAGAGGGGGGGATACGCAGTATTTT	CSAYTRGGDTQYF
many	TRBV28	.	TRBJ2-7	TGTGCCAGCAGTTTACGCTACGAGCAGTACTTC	CASSLRYEQYF
many	TRBV20-1	.	TRBJ2-7	TGCAGTGCCAGGTCTCCCCGGGCTAACCCCTACGAGCAGTACTTC	CSARSPRANPYEQYF
.	TRBV28	.	TRBJ1-4	TGTGCCAGCGGAGGTGAAAAACTGTTTTTT	CASGGEKLFF
.	TRBV7-9	TRBD1	TRBJ2-1	TGTGCCAGCAGCTCCAGGGGGCGCGACAATGAGCAGTTCTTC	CASSSRGRDNEQFF
.	TRBV14	.	TRBJ2-5	TGTGCCAGCAGCCAAGCTCGAGAGACCCAGTACTTC	CASSQARETQYF
few	TRBV3-1	.	TRBJ2-7	TGTGCCAGCAGCCAAGATGGTCGCTCCTACGAGCAGTACTTC	CASSQDGRSYEQYF
.	TRBV6-5	.	TRBJ2-2	TGTGCCAGCAGTTCCAAATTTAGTACCGGGGAGCTGTTTTTT	CASSSKFSTGELFF
few	TRBV20-1	TRBD1	TRBJ1-1	TGCAGTGCTAAACAGGGGGCCCTGAACACTGAAGCTTTCTTT	CSAKQGALNTEAFF
.	TRBV7-9	TRBD1	TRBJ1-1	TGTGCCAGCAGCCAAGGACAGGGCGGAGACGAAGCTTTCTTT	CASSQGQGGDEAFF
few	TRBV29-1	TRBD1	TRBJ1-2	TGCAGCGTTGAAGATCCGCCGGGACAGGGGGCCTATGGCTACACCTTC	CSVEDPPGQGAYGYTF
.	TRBV28	TRBD2	TRBJ2-4	TGTGCCAACAGTCCCCCACTAGCGGGTAAAGCCAAAAACATTCAGTACTTC	CANSPPLAGKAKNIQYF
once	TRBV7-2	TRBD1	TRBJ1-1	TGTGCCAGCAGCGGGACAGGGGTGACTGAAGCTTTCTTT	CASSGTGVTEAFF
many	TRBV5-5	.	TRBJ1-5	TGTGCCAGCAGCTTGCGTAATAATCAGCCCCAGCATTTT	CASSLRNNQPQHF
many	TRBV10-1	TRBD2	TRBJ2-3	TGCGCCAGCAGTGTAGCGGGGGGGAAGTCATATACGCAGTATTTT	CASSVAGGKSYTQYF
many	TRBV6-1	.	TRBJ2-5	TGTGCCAGCAGCCGGTCGTACCAAGAGACCCAGTACTTC	CASSRSYQETQYF
.	TRBV6-2/TRBV6-3	.	TRBJ2-5	TGTGCCAGCAGGATTAGCGGAGAAGAGACCCAGTACTTC	CASRISGEETQYF
.	TRBV5-1	.	TRBJ1-1	TGCGCCAGCAGCTTGGGTCCCGGTGGCACTGAAGCTTTCTTT	CASSLGPGGTEAFF
many	TRBV4-1	.	TRBJ2-1	TGCGCCAGCAGCCAAGAAACGAATGAGCAGTTCTTC	CASSQETNEQFF
many	TRBV5-5	.	TRBJ2-1	TGTGCCAGCAGCCCACCCCCGGACTTCTACAATGAGCAGTTCTTC	CASSPPPDFYNEQFF
.	TRBV5-6	.	TRBJ2-1	TGTGCCAGCAGCTACCCGGGGAGCTCCTACAATGAGCAGTTCTTC	CASSYPGSSYNEQFF
many	TRBV10-3	.	TRBJ2-3	TGTGCCATCAGCGGGACTGCAATTGGGGGAGATACGCAGTATTTT	CAISGTAIGGDTQYF
many	TRBV20-1	.	TRBJ2-1	TGCAGTGCTTCCCGTAGCTTCTACAATGAGCAGTTCTTC	CSASRSFYNEQFF
.	TRBV5-1	TRBD1	TRBJ2-5	TGCGCCAGCAGCGTGGGACAGGGCTCGGAGACCCAGTACTTC	CASSVGQGSETQYF
few	TRBV6-1	TRBD2	TRBJ2-1	TGTGCCAGCAGTAGGACTAGCGTCAAGGACAATGAGCAGTTCTTC	CASSRTSVKDNEQFF
few	TRBV12-3/TRBV12-4	.	TRBJ1-2	TGTGCCAGCAGTTTATCGGGATCGGGTGGCTACACCTTC	CASSLSGSGGYTF
many	TRBV29-1	.	TRBJ1-1	TGCAGCGTTGATCAGAGCATGAACACTGAAGCTTTCTTT	CSVDQSMNTEAFF
.	TRBV5-1	TRBD1	TRBJ2-1	TGCGCCAGCAGCGCTAGATCCGGGACAGCCCCCTACAATGAGCAGTTCTTC	CASSARSGTAPYNEQFF
.	TRBV5-1	TRBD1	TRBJ1-2	TGCGCCAGCAGCAAGGGACAGGGGGCTCCCCTTGGCTACACCTTC	CASSKGQGAPLGYTF
.	TRBV5-1	.	TRBJ1-5	TGCGCCAGCAGCTTGAATCCACAGGGATTAGGGGATCAGCCCCAGCATTTT	CASSLNPQGLGDQPQHF
.	TRBV20-1	.	TRBJ1-2	TGCAGTGCTAGAGATTCTCCCAAGGGGACGGGGAAGGGCTACACCTTC	CSARDSPKGTGKGYTF
many	TRBV5-1	.	TRBJ2-7	TGCGCCAGCAGCTTGGCAGGGGACGAGCAGTACTTC	CASSLAGDEQYF